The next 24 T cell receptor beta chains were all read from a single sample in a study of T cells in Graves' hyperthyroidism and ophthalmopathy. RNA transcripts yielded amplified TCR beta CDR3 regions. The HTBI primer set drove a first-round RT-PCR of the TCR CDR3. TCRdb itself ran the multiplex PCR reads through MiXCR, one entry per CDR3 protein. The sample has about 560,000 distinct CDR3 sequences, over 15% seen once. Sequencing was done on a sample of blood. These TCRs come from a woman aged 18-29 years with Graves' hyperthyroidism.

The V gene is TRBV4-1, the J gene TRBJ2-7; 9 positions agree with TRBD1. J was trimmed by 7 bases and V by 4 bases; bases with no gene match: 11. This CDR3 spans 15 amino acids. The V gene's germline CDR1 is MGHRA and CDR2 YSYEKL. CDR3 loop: CASSPRDRDHGEQYF. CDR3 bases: TGCGCCAGCAGCCCCCGGGACAGGGATCATGGGGAGCAGTACTTC.

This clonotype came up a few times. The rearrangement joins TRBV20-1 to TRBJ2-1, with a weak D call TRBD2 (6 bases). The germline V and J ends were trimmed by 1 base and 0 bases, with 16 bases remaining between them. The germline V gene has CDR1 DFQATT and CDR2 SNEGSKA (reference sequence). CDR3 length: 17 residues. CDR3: CSARVFRRGSSYNEQFF. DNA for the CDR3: TGCAGTGCTAGAGTCTTTCGCCGGGGGAGCTCCTACAATGAGCAGTTCTTC.

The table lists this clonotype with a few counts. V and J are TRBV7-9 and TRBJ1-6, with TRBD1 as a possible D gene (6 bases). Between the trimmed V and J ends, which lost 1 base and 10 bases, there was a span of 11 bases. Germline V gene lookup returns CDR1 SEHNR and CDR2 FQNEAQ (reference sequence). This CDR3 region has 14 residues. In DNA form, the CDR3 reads TGTGCCAGCAGCTTAGAACAGGGAGGCTCACCCCTCCACTTT. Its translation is CASSLEQGGSPLHF.

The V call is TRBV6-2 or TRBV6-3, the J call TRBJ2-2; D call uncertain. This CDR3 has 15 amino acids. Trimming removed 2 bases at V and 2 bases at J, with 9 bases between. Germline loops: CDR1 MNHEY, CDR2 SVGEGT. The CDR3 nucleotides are TGTGCCAGCAGTTACGGTGCAGACAACACCGGGGAGCTGTTTTTT. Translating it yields CASSYGADNTGELFF.

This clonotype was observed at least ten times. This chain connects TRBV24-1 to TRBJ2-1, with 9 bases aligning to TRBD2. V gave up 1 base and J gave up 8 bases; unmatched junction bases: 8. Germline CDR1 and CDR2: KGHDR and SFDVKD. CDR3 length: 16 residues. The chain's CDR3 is CATSDLGLAGNDEQFF. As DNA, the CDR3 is TGTGCCACCAGTGATTTAGGGCTAGCGGGGAATGATGAGCAGTTCTTC.

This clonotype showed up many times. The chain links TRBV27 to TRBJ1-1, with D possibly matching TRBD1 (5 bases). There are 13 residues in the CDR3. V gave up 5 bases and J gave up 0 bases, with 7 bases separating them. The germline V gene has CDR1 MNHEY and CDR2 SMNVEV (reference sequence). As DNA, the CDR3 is TGTGCCAGCAGTCGACAGCTGAACACTGAAGCTTTCTTT. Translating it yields CASSRQLNTEAFF.

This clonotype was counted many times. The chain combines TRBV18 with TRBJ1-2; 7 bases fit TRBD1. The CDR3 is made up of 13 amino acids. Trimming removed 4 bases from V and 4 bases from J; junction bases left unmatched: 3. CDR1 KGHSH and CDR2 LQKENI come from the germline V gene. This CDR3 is CASSQGAVYGYTF. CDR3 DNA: TGTGCCAGCTCACAGGGGGCCGTCTATGGCTACACCTTC. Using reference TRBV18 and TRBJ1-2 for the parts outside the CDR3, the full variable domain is NAGVMQNPRHLVRRRGQEARLRCSPMKGHSHVYWYRQLPEEGLKFMVYLQKENIIDESGMPKERFSAEFPKEGPSILRIQQVVRGDSAAYFCASSQGAVYGYTFGSGTRLTVV.

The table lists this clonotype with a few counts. CDR3 in amino acids: CASGLVRYGAQYF. CDR3 DNA sequence: TGTGCTAGTGGTTTGGTACGTTATGGAGCGCAGTATTTT. The chain couples TRBV12-5 to TRBJ2-3; no firm D call. This CDR3 contains 13 residues. Deletions cut 0 bases from V and 10 bases from J, with 11 bases between. Germline CDR1 reads LGHNT; CDR2 reads FRNRAP.

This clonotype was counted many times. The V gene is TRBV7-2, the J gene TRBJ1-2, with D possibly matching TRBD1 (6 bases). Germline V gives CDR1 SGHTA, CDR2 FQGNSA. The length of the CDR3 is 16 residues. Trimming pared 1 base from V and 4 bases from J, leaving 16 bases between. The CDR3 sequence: CASSLGGGGGLYGYTF. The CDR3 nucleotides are TGTGCCAGCAGCTTAGGAGGGGGGGGGGGTCTCTATGGCTACACCTTC. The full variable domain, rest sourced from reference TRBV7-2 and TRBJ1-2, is GAGVSQSPSNKVTEKGKDVELRCDPISGHTALYWYRQSLGQGLEFLIYFQGNSAPDKSGLPSDRFSAERTGGSVSTLTIQRTQQEDSAVYLCASSLGGGGGLYGYTFGSGTRLTVV.

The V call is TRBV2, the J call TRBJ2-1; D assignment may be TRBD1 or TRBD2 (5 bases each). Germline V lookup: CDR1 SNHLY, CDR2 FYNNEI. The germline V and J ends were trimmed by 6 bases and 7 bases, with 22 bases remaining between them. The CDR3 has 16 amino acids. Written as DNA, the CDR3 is TGTGCCAGCAGCCCACCTCACGGGACCGATGCTAATGAGCAGTTCTTC. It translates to CASSPPHGTDANEQFF.

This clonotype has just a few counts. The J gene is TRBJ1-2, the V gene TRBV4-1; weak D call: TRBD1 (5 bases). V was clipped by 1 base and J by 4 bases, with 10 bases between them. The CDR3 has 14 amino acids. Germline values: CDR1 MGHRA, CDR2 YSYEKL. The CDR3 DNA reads TGCGCCAGCAGCCAAGTTCGGGACCGCTATGGCTACACCTTC. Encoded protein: CASSQVRDRYGYTF.

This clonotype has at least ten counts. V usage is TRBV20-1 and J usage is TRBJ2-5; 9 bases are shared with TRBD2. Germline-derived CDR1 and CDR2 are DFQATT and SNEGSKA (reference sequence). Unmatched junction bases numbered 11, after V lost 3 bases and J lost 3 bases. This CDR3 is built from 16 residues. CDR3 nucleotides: TGCAGTGCTAGTGGGTCTGCGGGAGGGCCGAAAGAGACCCAGTACTTC. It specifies CSASGSAGGPKETQYF.

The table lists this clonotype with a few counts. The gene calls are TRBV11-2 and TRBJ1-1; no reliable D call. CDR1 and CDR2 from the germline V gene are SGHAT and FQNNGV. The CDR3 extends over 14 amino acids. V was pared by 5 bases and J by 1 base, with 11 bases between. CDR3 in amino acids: CASSLVVANTEAFF. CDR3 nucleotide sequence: TGTGCCAGCAGCCTAGTTGTGGCGAACACTGAAGCTTTCTTT.

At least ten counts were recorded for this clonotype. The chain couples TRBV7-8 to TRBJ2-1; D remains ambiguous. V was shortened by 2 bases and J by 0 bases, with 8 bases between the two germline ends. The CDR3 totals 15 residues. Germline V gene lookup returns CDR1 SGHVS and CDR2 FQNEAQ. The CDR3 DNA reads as TGTGCCAGCAGCTTACCGGCTAGCTCCTACAATGAGCAGTTCTTC. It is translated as CASSLPASSYNEQFF. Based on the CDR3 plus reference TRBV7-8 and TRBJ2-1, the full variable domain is GAGVSQSPRYKVAKRGQDVALRCDPISGHVSLFWYQQALGQGPEFLTYFQNEAQLDKSGLPSDRFFAERPEGSVSTLKIQRTQQEDSAVYLCASSLPASSYNEQFFGPGTRLTVL.

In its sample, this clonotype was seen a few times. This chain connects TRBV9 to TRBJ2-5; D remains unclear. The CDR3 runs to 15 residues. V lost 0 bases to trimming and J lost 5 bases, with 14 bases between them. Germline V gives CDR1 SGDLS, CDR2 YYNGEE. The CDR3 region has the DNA TGTGCCAGCAGCGTAGGTACACATCCGGCGGAGACCCAGTACTTC. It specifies CASSVGTHPAETQYF.

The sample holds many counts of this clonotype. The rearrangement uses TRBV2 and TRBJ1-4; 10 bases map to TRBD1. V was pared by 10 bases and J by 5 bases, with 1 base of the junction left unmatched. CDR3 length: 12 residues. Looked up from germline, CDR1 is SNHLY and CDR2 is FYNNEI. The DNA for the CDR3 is TGTGCCATGGGACAGGGGAATGAAAAACTGTTTTTT. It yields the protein CAMGQGNEKLFF.

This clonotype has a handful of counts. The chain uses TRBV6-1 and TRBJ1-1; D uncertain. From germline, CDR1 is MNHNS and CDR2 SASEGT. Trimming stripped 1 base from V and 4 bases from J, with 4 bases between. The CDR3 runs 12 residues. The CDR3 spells CASSEVSTEAFF. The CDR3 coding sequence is TGTGCCAGCAGTGAAGTAAGCACTGAAGCTTTCTTT.

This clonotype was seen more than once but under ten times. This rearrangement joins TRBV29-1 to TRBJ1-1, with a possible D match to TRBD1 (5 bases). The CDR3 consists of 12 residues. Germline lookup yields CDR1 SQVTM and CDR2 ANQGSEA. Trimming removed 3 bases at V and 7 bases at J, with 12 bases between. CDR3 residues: CSVDWGNNEAFF. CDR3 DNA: TGCAGCGTTGATTGGGGGAATAATGAAGCTTTCTTT.

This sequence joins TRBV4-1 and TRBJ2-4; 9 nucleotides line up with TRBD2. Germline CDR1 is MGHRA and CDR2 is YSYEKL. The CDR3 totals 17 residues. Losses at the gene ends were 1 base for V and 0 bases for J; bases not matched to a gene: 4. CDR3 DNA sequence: TGCGCCAGCAGCCAAGCCCTAGCGGGACTAGCCAAAAACATTCAGTACTTC. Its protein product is CASSQALAGLAKNIQYF.

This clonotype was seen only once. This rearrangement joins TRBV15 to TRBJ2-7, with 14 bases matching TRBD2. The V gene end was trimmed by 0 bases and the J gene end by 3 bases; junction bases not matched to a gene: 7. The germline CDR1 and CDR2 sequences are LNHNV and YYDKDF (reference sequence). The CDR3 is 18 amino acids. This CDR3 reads CATSRDLGLAGAHYEQYF. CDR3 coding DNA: TGTGCCACCAGCAGAGATCTGGGACTAGCGGGAGCCCACTACGAGCAGTACTTC. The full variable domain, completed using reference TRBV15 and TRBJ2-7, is DAMVIQNPRYQVTQFGKPVTLSCSQTLNHNVMYWYQQKSSQAPKLLFHYYDKDFNNEADTPDNFQSRRPNTSFCFLDIRSPGLGDTAMYLCATSRDLGLAGAHYEQYFGPGTRLTVT.

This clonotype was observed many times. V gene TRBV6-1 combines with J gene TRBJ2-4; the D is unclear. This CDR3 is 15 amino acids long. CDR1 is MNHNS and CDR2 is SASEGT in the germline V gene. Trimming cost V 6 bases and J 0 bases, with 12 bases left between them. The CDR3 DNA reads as TGTGCCAGCAGCCCATCGGGCCTAGCCAAAAACATTCAGTACTTC. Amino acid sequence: CASSPSGLAKNIQYF.

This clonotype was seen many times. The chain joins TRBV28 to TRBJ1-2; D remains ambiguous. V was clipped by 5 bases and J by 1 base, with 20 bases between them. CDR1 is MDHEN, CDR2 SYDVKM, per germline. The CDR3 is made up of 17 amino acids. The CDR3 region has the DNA TGTGCCAGCAGTCCCCGCACGGGGTTCCTCCTTAACTATGGCTACACCTTC. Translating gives CASSPRTGFLLNYGYTF.

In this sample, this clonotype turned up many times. CDR3 sequence: CASSLVRGSYTYNEQFF. The CDR3 DNA follows: TGCGCCAGCAGCTTGGTCCGCGGGAGCTATACCTACAATGAGCAGTTCTTC. This chain links TRBV5-1 with TRBJ2-1; 7 bases agree with TRBD2. Germline CDR1 SGHRS, CDR2 YFSETQ. The CDR3 is 17 residues long. Losses at the gene ends were 0 bases for V and 2 bases for J; bases not matched to a gene: 8.

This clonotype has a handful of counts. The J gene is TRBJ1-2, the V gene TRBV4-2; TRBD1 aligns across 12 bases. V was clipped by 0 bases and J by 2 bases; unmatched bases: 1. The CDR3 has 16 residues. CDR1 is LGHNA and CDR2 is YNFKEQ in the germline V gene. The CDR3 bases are TGTGCCAGCAGCCAAGAGGGGACAGGGGGCAACTATGGCTACACCTTC. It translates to CASSQEGTGGNYGYTF.